This entry describes one T cell receptor beta chain. Authors' methods: Reference gene primer amplification gave nucleated cell count estimates. The data were produced by immunoSEQ multiplex PCR, yet TCRdb's version contains in-frame clones alone and is incomplete. Clone size and V and J calls were adopted from that table, with D and trimming inferred from the DNA. The sample carries under 500,000 clones, around 89% recorded once. This sample stems from a study of blood T cell repertoires in COVID-19. V was clipped by 4 bases and J by 5 bases; unmatched bases: 13. The CDR3 covers 17 residues. Germline assignment: CDR1 PRHDT and CDR2 FYEKMQ (reference sequence).

This receptor was taken from a woman between 25 and 40 years old with acute or convalescent COVID-19. This chain links TRBV13 with TRBJ1-4, with 7 bases identical to TRBD1. Material: peripheral blood. Here the CDR3 reads CASSWGTAGVDNEKLFF. CDR3 sequence (DNA): TGTGCCAGCAGCTGGGGGACAGCGGGGGTCGACAATGAAAAACTGTTTTTT. Based on the CDR3 plus reference TRBV13 and TRBJ1-4, the full variable domain is AAGVIQSPRHLIKEKRETATLKCYPIPRHDTVYWYQQGPGQDPQFLISFYEKMQSDKGSIPDRFSAQQFSDYHSELNMSSLELGDSALYFCASSWGTAGVDNEKLFFGSGTQLSVL.